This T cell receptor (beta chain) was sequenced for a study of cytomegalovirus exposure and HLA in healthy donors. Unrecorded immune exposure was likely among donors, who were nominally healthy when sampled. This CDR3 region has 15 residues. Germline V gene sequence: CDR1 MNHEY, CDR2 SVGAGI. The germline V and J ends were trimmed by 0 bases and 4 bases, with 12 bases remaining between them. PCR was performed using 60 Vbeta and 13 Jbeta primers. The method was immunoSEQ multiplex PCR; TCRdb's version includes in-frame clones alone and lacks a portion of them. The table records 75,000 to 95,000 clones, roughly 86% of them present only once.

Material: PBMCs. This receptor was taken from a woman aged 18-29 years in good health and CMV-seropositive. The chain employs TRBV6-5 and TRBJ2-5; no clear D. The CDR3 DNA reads TGTGCCAGCAGTTACTCACGCTTTGGGCCAGAGACCCAGTACTTC. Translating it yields CASSYSRFGPETQYF.